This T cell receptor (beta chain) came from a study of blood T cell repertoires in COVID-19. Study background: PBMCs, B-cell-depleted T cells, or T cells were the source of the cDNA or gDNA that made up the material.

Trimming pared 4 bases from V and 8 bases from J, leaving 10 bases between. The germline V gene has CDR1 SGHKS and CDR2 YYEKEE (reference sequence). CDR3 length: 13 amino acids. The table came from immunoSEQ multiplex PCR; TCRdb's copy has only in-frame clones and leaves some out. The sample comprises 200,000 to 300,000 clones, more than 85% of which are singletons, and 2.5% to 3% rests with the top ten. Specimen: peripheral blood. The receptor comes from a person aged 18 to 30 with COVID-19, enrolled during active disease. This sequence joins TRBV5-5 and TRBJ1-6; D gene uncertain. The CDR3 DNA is TGTGCCAGCAGCCTCCTTTCGGATTCACCCCTCCACTTT. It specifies CASSLLSDSPLHF.